The entry below describes one TCR beta chain. Method: immunoSEQ multiplex PCR; TCRdb's copy keeps in-frame clones and lacks some. The sample has approximately 59,000 clones, around nine tenths seen once. These data belong to a study of OX40 agonist ivuxolimab in advanced cancers. V lost 10 bases and J lost 7; bases outside the gene matches: 6. The CDR3 has 14 residues. Germline CDR1 MNHEY, CDR2 SMNVEV (reference sequence). Sequencing used CD4+ or CD8+ T cells sorted from blood, obtained in a trial of the OX40 agonist ivuxolimab. The receptor's source is an adult with an advanced solid tumor such as melanoma, head and neck, liver or kidney cancer. V usage is TRBV27 and J usage is TRBJ2-3; 15 nucleotides agree with TRBD2. CDR3 nucleotides: TGTGCCACCGCCGGGACTAGCGGGGGGAATACGCAGTATTTT. Translating gives CATAGTSGGNTQYF.